This TCR beta chain comes out of a study of T-cell memory formation after mild COVID-19. Study context: There were largely donor-specific TCR clusters.

The CDR3 spans 11 residues. V lost 4 bases and J 15 bases, leaving 13 bases between the germline ends. CDR1 is SEHNR, CDR2 FQNEAQ, per germline (reference sequence). TCR alpha and TCR beta cDNA libraries carrying sample barcodes and UMIs came from 5'RACE with constant-segment primers. TCRdb re-analysed the 5' RACE reads in MiXCR, keeping a single row per CDR3 protein. The table includes hundreds of thousands of distinct CDR3 sequences, less than 20% detected once. Study results and caveats: Researchers report contracting CD4+ clones mostly in CM and EM, with CD8+ clones in EMRA.

Comments on this clonotype: Its specificity is unknown.

Sequencing was carried out using PBMCs or a T cell subset sorted from them (not recorded which). The V and J genes are TRBV7-9 and TRBJ1-5, with no clear D. This TCR came from a man younger than 35 who had mild COVID-19 (a few samples of this study predate the infection). Cell type and time point are not known. The CDR3 sequence is CASSSGLHLHF. In DNA, the CDR3 is TGTGCCAGCAGCTCCGGATTACATCTGCATTTT.